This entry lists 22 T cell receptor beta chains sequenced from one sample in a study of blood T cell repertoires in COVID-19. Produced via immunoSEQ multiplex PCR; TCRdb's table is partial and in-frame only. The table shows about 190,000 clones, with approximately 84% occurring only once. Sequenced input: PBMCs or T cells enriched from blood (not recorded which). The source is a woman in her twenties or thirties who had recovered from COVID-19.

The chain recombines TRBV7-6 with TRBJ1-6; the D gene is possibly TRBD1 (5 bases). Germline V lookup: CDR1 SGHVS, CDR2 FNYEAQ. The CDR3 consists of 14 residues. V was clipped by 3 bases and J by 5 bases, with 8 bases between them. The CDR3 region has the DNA TGTGCCAGCAGCTTTCGGACAAATAATTCACCCCTCCACTTT. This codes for CASSFRTNNSPLHF.

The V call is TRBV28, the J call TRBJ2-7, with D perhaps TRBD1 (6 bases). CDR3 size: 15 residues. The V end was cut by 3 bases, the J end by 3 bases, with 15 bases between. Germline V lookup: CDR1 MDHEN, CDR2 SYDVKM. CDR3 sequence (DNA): TGTGCCAGCAGTTTTGGGGGCTCTACAGGCTACGAGCAGTACTTC. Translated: CASSFGGSTGYEQYF. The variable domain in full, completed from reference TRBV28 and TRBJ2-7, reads DVKVTQSSRYLVKRTGEKVFLECVQDMDHENMFWYRQDPGLGLRLIYFSYDVKMKEKGDIPEGYSVSREKKERFSLILESASTNQTSMYLCASSFGGSTGYEQYFGPGTRLTVT.

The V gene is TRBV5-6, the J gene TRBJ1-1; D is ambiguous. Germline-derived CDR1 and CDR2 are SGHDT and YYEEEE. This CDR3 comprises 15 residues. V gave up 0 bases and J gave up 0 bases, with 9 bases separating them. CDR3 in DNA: TGTGCCAGCAGCTTGGCCGCGGGGATGAACACTGAAGCTTTCTTT. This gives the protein CASSLAAGMNTEAFF.

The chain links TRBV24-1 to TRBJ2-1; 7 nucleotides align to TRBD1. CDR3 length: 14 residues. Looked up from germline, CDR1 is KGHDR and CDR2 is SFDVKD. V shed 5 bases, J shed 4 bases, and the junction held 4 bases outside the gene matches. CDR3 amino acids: CATSAWDSYNEQFF. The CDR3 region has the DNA TGTGCCACCAGTGCGTGGGACAGTTACAATGAGCAGTTCTTC.

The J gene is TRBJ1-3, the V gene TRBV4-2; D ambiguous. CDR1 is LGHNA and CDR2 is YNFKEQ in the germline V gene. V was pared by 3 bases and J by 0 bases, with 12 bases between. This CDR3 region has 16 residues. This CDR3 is CASSHDKAPSGNTIYF. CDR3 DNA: TGTGCCAGCAGCCATGACAAGGCACCCTCTGGAAACACCATATATTTT.

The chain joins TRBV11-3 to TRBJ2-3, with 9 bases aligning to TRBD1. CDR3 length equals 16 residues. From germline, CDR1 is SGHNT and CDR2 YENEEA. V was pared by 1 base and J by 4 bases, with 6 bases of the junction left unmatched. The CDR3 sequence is CASSLGGQGWPDTQYF. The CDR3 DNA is TGTGCCAGCAGCTTAGGGGGACAGGGTTGGCCAGATACGCAGTATTTT.

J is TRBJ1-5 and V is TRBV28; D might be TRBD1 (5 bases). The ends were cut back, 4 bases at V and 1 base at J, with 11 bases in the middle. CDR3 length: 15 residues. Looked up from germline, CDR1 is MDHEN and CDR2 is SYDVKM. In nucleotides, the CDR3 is TGTGCCAGCAGTTGGGGGGAGGGGAGCAATCAGCCCCAGCATTTT. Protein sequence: CASSWGEGSNQPQHF.

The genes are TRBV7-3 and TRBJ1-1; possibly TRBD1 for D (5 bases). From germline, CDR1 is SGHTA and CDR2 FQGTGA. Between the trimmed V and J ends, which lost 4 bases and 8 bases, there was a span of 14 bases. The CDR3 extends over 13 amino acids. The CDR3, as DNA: TGTGCCAGCAGCTCGGGGGGTAGGTTCGAAGCTTTCTTT. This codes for CASSSGGRFEAFF.

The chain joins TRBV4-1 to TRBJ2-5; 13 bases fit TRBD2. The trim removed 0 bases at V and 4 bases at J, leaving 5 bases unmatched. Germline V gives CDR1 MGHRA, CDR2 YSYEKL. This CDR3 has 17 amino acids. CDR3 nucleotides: TGCGCCAGCAGCCAAGATCAGGGACTAGCGGGAATAGAGACCCAGTACTTC. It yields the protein CASSQDQGLAGIETQYF.

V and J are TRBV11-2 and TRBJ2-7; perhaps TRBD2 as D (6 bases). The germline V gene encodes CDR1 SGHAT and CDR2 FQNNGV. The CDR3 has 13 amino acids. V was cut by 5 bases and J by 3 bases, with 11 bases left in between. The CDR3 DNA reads TGTGCCAGCAGCCGAGCGGGCCTCTACGAGCAGTACTTC. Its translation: CASSRAGLYEQYF. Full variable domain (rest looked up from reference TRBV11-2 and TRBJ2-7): EAGVAQSPRYKIIEKRQSVAFWCNPISGHATLYWYQQILGQGPKLLIQFQNNGVVDDSQLPKDRFSAERLKGVDSTLKIQPAKLEDSAVYLCASSRAGLYEQYFGPGTRLTVT.

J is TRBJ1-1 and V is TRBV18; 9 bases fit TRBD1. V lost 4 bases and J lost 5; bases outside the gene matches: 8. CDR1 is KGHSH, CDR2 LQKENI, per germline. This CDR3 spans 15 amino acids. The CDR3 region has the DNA TGTGCCAGCTCACAATCCGGGACAGGGCTTACTGAAGCTTTCTTT. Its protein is CASSQSGTGLTEAFF.

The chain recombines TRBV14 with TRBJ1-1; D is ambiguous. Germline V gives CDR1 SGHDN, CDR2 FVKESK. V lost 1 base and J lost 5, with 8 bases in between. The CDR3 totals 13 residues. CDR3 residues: CASSQVWATEAFF. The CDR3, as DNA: TGTGCCAGCAGCCAAGTTTGGGCGACTGAAGCTTTCTTT.

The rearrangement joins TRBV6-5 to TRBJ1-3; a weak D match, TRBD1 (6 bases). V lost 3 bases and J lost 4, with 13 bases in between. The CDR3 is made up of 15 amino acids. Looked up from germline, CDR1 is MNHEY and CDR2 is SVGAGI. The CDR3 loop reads CASSYQTGLGNTIYF. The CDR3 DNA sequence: TGTGCCAGCAGTTATCAAACAGGGTTGGGAAACACCATATATTTT.

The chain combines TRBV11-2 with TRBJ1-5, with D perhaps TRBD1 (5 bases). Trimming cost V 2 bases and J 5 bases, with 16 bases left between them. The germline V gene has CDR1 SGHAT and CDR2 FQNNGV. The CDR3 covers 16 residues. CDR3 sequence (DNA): TGTGCCAGCAGCTTACGCACAGTCTGGGGCCATCAGCCCCAGCATTTT. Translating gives CASSLRTVWGHQPQHF.

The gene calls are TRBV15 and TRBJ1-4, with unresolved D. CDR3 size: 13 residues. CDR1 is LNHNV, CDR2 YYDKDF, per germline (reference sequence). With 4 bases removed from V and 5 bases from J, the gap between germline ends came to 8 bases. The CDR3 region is CATSIDGNEKLFF. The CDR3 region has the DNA TGTGCCACCAGCATCGACGGGAATGAAAAACTGTTTTTT.

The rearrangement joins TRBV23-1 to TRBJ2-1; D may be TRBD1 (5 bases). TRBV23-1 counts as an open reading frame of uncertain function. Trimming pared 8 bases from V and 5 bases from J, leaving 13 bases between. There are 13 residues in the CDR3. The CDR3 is CASPWGTNNEQFF. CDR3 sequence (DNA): TGCGCCAGCCCATGGGGCACTAACAATGAGCAGTTCTTC.

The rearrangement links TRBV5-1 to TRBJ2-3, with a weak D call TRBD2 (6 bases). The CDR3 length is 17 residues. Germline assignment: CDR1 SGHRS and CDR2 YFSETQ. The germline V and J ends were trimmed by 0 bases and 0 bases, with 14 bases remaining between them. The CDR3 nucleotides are TGCGCCAGCAGCTTGGCCTTCTCGGGGGATAGCACAGATACGCAGTATTTT. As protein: CASSLAFSGDSTDTQYF.

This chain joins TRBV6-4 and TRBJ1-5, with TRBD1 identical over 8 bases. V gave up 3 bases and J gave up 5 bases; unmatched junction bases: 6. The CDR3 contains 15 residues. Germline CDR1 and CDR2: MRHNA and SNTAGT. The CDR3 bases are TGTGCCAGCAGTGAAGGGACAGGTGCTCATCAGCCCCAGCATTTT. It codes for CASSEGTGAHQPQHF.

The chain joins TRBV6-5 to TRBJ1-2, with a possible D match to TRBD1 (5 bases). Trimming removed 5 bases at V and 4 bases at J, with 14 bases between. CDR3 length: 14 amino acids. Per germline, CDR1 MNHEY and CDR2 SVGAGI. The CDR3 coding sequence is TGTGCCAGCAGTAATAGTGGGGCCCCCTATGGCTACACCTTC. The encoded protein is CASSNSGAPYGYTF.

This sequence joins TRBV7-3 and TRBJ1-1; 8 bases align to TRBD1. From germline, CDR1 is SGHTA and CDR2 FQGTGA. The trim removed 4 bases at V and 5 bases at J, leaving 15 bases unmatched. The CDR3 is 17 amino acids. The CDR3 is CASSSRGSGQGRTEAFF. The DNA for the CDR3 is TGTGCCAGCAGCTCGCGAGGGTCAGGACAGGGTCGGACTGAAGCTTTCTTT.

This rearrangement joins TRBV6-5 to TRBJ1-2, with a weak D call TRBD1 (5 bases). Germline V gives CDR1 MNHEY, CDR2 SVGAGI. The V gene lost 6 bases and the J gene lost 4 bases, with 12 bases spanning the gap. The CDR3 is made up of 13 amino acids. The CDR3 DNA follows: TGTGCCAGCAGGAGGGAGGACATCTATGGCTACACCTTC. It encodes CASRREDIYGYTF.

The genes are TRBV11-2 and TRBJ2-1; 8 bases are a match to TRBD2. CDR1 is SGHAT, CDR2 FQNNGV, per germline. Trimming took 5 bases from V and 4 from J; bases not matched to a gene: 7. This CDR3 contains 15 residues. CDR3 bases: TGTGCCAGCAGCCCGGGGGGGCGGAGGTACAATGAGCAGTTCTTC. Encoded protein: CASSPGGRRYNEQFF.